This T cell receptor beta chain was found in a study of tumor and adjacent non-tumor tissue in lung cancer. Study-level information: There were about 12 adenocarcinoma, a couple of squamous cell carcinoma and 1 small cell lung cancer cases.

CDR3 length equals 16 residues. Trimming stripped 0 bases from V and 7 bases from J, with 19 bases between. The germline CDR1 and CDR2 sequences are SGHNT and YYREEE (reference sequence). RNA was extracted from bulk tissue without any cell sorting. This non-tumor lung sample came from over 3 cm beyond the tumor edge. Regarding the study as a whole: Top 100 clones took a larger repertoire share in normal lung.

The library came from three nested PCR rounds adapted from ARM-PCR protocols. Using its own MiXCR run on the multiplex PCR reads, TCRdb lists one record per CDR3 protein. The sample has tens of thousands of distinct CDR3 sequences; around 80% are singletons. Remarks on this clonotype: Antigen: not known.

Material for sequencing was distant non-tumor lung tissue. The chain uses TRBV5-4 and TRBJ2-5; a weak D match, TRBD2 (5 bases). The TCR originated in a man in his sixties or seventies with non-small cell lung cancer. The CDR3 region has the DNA TGTGCCAGCAGCTTGGGTAGCGTTGGTGTGTGGGCGACCCAGTACTTC. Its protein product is CASSLGSVGVWATQYF.